These 11 T cell receptor beta chains came from one sample sequenced in a study of Graves' ophthalmopathy and Graves' hyperthyroidism. Researchers took RNA transcripts and amplified TCR beta CDR3 regions from them. RT-PCR was first run with HTBI primers, then multiplex PCR in a second round. TCRdb re-called the multiplex PCR reads with MiXCR, one entry per CDR3 protein. The sample shows about 620,000 distinct CDR3 sequences, over 20% of them seen only once. Sequenced material: peripheral blood. The receptors here all came from a woman under 30 with stable Graves' hyperthyroidism. Some clones in this sample may be carry-over from other donors' samples.

The genes are TRBV12-3 or TRBV12-4 and TRBJ2-4; D unresolved. The DNA end is more similar to TRBJ1-2, so the J call may be wrong. This CDR3 has 13 residues. The CDR3 coding sequence is TGTGCCAACAGCACAAGGCCCTCTGGTAGCTACACCTTC. It encodes CANSTRPSGSYTF.

The J gene is TRBJ2-7, the V gene TRBV12-3 or TRBV12-4, with a possible D match to TRBD1 (5 bases). This CDR3 has 18 amino acids. V was pared by 3 bases and J by 0 bases, with 21 bases between. The CDR3 DNA is TGTGCCAGCAGTTTTAGGTCAGGGTCTGCTCTTAGCTCCTACGAGCAGTACTTC. Its protein product is CASSFRSGSALSSYEQYF.

This clonotype was seen at least ten times. The rearrangement uses TRBV18 and TRBJ1-6; tentatively, D is TRBD1 (6 bases). This CDR3 comprises 16 residues. V shed 3 bases and J shed 1 base, with 10 bases lying between them. Germline CDR1 KGHSH, CDR2 LQKENI. This chain's CDR3 is CASSPGQSSYNSPLHF. In DNA, the CDR3 is TGTGCCAGCTCACCGGGACAATCTTCCTATAATTCACCCCTCCACTTT.

The chain employs TRBV29-1 and TRBJ1-2; 12 bases map to TRBD1. CDR1 and CDR2 from the germline V gene are SQVTM and ANQGSEA. There are 15 residues in the CDR3. J lost 4 bases, V lost 5 bases, and 8 bases had no gene match. The CDR3 DNA reads as TGCAGCGTTTTGACCGGGACAGGGGGCCCCTATGGCTACACCTTC. It is translated as CSVLTGTGGPYGYTF.

This clonotype has at least ten counts. The chain uses TRBV6-5 and TRBJ1-1, with D perhaps TRBD1 (6 bases). In germline, CDR1 is MNHEY, CDR2 SVGAGI. Trimming shortened V by 2 bases and J by 8 bases, and 21 bases separated the two germline ends. CDR3 length equals 16 residues. CDR3 in amino acids: CASSYPGWPSGEEAFF. CDR3 in DNA: TGTGCCAGCAGTTACCCGGGCTGGCCTTCAGGGGAAGAAGCTTTCTTT.

There are many counts of this clonotype. The rearrangement links TRBV4-2 to TRBJ1-5, with D perhaps matching TRBD1 (5 bases). Trimming stripped 3 bases from V and 4 bases from J, with 19 bases between. CDR1 LGHNA and CDR2 YNFKEQ come from the germline V gene. The CDR3 has 17 residues. The CDR3 region has the DNA TGTGCCAGCAGCCATTCCTGGACACAGGTAAAAAATCAGCCCCAGCATTTT. Protein product: CASSHSWTQVKNQPQHF.

This clonotype was recorded many times. The CDR3 sequence: CASSLLGGSNQPQHF. DNA for the CDR3: TGTGCCAGCAGTTTATTGGGAGGTAGCAATCAGCCCCAGCATTTT. The chain links TRBV19 to TRBJ1-5, with no clear D. V gave up 9 bases and J gave up 0 bases, with 15 bases separating them. Germline V CDR1 and CDR2: LNHDA, SQIVND (reference sequence). This CDR3 is built from 15 residues.

The V and J genes are TRBV29-1 and TRBJ1-2; TRBD1 aligns across 7 bases. Trimming removed 3 bases from V and 4 bases from J; junction bases left unmatched: 5. This CDR3 has 13 amino acids. Germline V gives CDR1 SQVTM, CDR2 ANQGSEA. The CDR3 loop reads CSVETGRSYGYTF. CDR3 DNA: TGCAGCGTTGAGACAGGGCGGAGCTATGGCTACACCTTC.

Ten or more counts support this clonotype. This chain connects TRBV28 to TRBJ2-7, with TRBD1 as a possible D gene (5 bases). Trimming shortened V by 7 bases and J by 2 bases, and 15 bases separated the two germline ends. Germline values: CDR1 MDHEN, CDR2 SYDVKM. The CDR3 length is 14 residues. The CDR3 here is CASTGRGYPYEQYF. CDR3 nucleotides: TGTGCCAGCACGGGTAGGGGCTACCCCTACGAGCAGTACTTC.

This rearrangement joins TRBV6-1 to TRBJ2-5; 10 bases are a match to TRBD1. The CDR3 runs to 16 residues. Germline loops: CDR1 MNHNS, CDR2 SASEGT. The ends lost 4 bases at V and 3 bases at J; junction bases unmatched: 8. The CDR3 sequence: CASSGYRDRGKETQYF. DNA of the CDR3: TGTGCCAGCAGTGGATACCGGGACAGGGGCAAAGAGACCCAGTACTTC.

In this sample, this clonotype turned up a few times. The chain employs TRBV7-9 and TRBJ1-6, with a possible D match to TRBD1 (5 bases). This CDR3 comprises 14 residues. Trimming removed 3 bases from V and 7 bases from J, with 10 bases in between. Germline V gives CDR1 SEHNR, CDR2 FQNEAQ (reference sequence). CDR3 loop: CASSFLGENSPLHF. Written as DNA, the CDR3 is TGTGCCAGCAGCTTTTTGGGGGAGAATTCACCCCTCCACTTT.